The source of this T cell receptor beta chain is a study of cytomegalovirus exposure and HLA in healthy donors listed by TCRdb under 2017. Regarding the complete study: According to a later analysis, the 120 validation repertoires were produced on the same platform as the roughly 700 repertoires of the first cohort. To predict cytomegalovirus infection status, the study brought together high-throughput TCR immunosequencing, statistical association of individual TCRs with disease status, and machine learning. In addition to the first cohort of about 650 subjects, a separate validation cohort of 130 or so different subjects was used. The study aimed to test whether signatures of past pathogen exposure could be identified by cataloging public T cell receptors. What the authors observed across the whole study: It was suggested by the authors that the approach could potentially be generalized to other disease states and immunological phenotypes. Cytomegalovirus status was reported to be diagnosed by the classifier with high specificity and sensitivity in both the original and validation cohorts. In vitro tests confirmed that a few of the cytomegalovirus-associated TCR beta chains recognize cytomegalovirus antigens. In the study, some 180 TCR beta chains were listed as associated with cytomegalovirus. Subsequent analysis determined that TCRs grouped into clusters in the first cohort also showed a tendency toward co-occurrence across the 120 or so validation repertoires, and 94% of cluster scores exceeded 0. Most TCR sequences were seen in very few donors, while some public TCRs were found in many individuals. All 120 or so repertoires were used to score co-occurrence in the validation cohort in a later analysis, because that analysis had no HLA typing for the cohort.

The receptor library was made with the immunoSEQ multiplex PCR assay. The study's processing was this. A statistical classification framework was built to diagnose cytomegalovirus status from the catalog of TCR beta chain sequences. What TCRdb holds here is the immuneACCESS table cut down to in-frame rearrangements. Part of the clones is not present; checked against another copy, under half of the missing clones reflect an unresolved V gene, and the others are unexplained. The V and J calls and the clone size are those of that table, but D and trimming were determined from the DNA. In this sample the table shows about 170,000 clones, roughly nine tenths of which occur a single time. Of the sample, roughly 2.6% falls within the top ten clones. Separate from the approximately 670-subject first cohort, the validation cohort of 95 to 150 subjects was the group to which the donors belonged. Per the germline V gene, MDHEN is the CDR1 and SYDVKM is the CDR2. Taken from cysteine to phenylalanine, the CDR3 has 10 residues. Only CDR3 DNA is held: 30 bases, read in frame from base 1. V gives up 6 bases and J gives up 4 bases, and the segment between their germline ends measures 4 bases.

About this clone: Its specific antigen is unknown. No much larger clone exists at a distance of one base, and base qualities are not known.

Recombination linked TRBV28 to TRBJ2-7, with the D gene not clear enough to name. Specimen: PBMCs. The TCR comes from a man aged 18-30 years in good health and CMV-seropositive. This receptor carries the CDR3 CASSRYEQYF. DNA sequence: TGTGCCAGCAGCCGTTACGAGCAGTACTTC.